The 27 T cell receptor beta chains given below trace back to one sample, sequenced in a study of regulatory T cells in long-lasting Graves disease. Investigators prepared the TCR beta libraries by applying iRepertoire HTBI primers and Arm-PCR of CDR3 regions. TCRdb analysed the multiplex PCR reads with MiXCR anew, one entry per CDR3 protein. The repertoire holds about 430,000 distinct CDR3 sequences, with about 15% as singletons. Time point specified: newly diagnosed GD, antithyroid drugs for less than 3 months. After RNA was extracted from PBMCs, the TCR library was made from it. The same sample was also studied in work on T cells in Graves' hyperthyroidism and ophthalmopathy.

Sequenced here: peripheral blood mononuclear cells (PBMCs), sampled at new diagnosis, from a patient treated with antithyroid drugs. All receptors come from a middle-aged woman with Graves disease.

The chain has TRBV20-1 and TRBJ2-7; D ambiguous. CDR3 length: 13 amino acids. Germline V gene sequence: CDR1 DFQATT, CDR2 SNEGSKA (reference sequence). Trimming took 4 bases from V and 1 from J, leaving 11 bases between them. CDR3 region: CSATTLLSYEQYF. The CDR3 DNA reads TGCAGTGCTACCACACTTTTGTCCTACGAGCAGTACTTC.

This clonotype has at least ten counts. The rearrangement links TRBV13 to TRBJ2-7; 8 nucleotides align to TRBD2. Looked up from germline, CDR1 is PRHDT and CDR2 is FYEKMQ (reference sequence). The CDR3 spans 15 residues. The trim removed 8 bases at V and 0 bases at J, leaving 9 bases unmatched. The CDR3 DNA sequence: TGTGCCAGCGGACTAGCAGCGGGCCTCTCCTACGAGCAGTACTTC. Amino acids: CASGLAAGLSYEQYF.

The chain links TRBV6-2 or TRBV6-3 to TRBJ1-6; D is undetermined. Germline CDR1 MNHEY, CDR2 SVGEGT. There are 12 residues in the CDR3. V gave up 7 bases and J gave up 6 bases, with 7 bases separating them. CDR3 sequence (DNA): TGTGCCAGCAAGTCGGCTAATTCACCCCTCCACTTT. Its translation is CASKSANSPLHF.

The sample holds many counts of this clonotype. An end of the junction does not agree with germline; a read error may underlie this. The chain uses TRBV29-1 and TRBJ2-1, with 10 bases fitting TRBD2. CDR3 length equals 9 residues. Looked up from germline, CDR1 is SQVTM and CDR2 is ANQGSEA. CDR3 nucleotide sequence: TGCAGCGTTTCTAGCGGGAGTGTCTTC. Its protein product is CSVSSGSVF.

The sample holds many counts of this clonotype. The chain recombines TRBV5-6 with TRBJ2-5; the D gene is possibly TRBD2 (5 bases). Germline loops: CDR1 SGHDT, CDR2 YYEEEE. This CDR3 comprises 16 residues. The V end was cut by 4 bases, the J end by 4 bases, with 20 bases between. CDR3 protein: CASSDRRTVEGETQYF. The CDR3, as DNA: TGTGCCAGCAGCGATAGGAGGACGGTTGAGGGAGAGACCCAGTACTTC.

About this clonotype: A read error may be the cause here, since a much bigger clone is one base away. This is likely a read error, given that the CDR3 carries no conserved phenylalanine or tryptophan at its end. The chain carries TRBV7-2 and TRBJ2-1, with 7 nucleotides matching TRBD1. V shed 5 bases and J 3 bases; nucleotides not matched to a gene: 7. The CDR3 covers 15 residues. Germline V gene sequence: CDR1 SGHTA, CDR2 FQGNSA. The CDR3 protein is CASSPRGQYYNEQFL. In nucleotides, the CDR3 is TGTGCCAGCAGCCCCCGGGGACAGTACTACAATGAGCAGTTCCTC.

This clonotype was observed at least ten times. This chain connects TRBV10-3 to TRBJ2-2; 8 bases line up with TRBD1. The junction had 3 bases not matched to a gene; V was cut back by 6 bases and J by 3 bases. This CDR3 is 14 amino acids long. The germline V gene has CDR1 ENHRY and CDR2 SYGVKD. The CDR3 region has the DNA TGTGCCATCAGGAAGGACAGGGACACCGGGGAGCTGTTTTTT. It yields the protein CAIRKDRDTGELFF.

This clonotype was observed a single time. The chain uses TRBV3-1 and TRBJ2-7; 8 bases line up with TRBD2. The CDR3 totals 13 residues. Trimming cost V 6 bases and J 6 bases; bases outside gene matches: 7. CDR1 and CDR2 (germline): LGHDT, YNNKEL (reference sequence). The CDR3 sequence: CASSLPSGCEQYF. The CDR3 coding sequence is TGTGCCAGCAGTCTACCTAGCGGGTGCGAGCAGTACTTC.

This chain links TRBV28 with TRBJ2-7; maybe TRBD1 (5 bases). Trimming stripped 5 bases from V and 4 bases from J, with 15 bases between. Germline CDR1 reads MDHEN; CDR2 reads SYDVKM. CDR3 length: 14 residues. DNA for the CDR3: TGTGCCAGCAGTCCCGTCGACAGTCCTTACGAGCAGTACTTC. As protein: CASSPVDSPYEQYF.

Note on this clonotype: No conserved phenylalanine or tryptophan is present at the end of the CDR3, so a read error is the likely explanation. The chain joins TRBV7-8 to TRBJ2-3; 10 bases line up with TRBD2. Germline V gene sequence: CDR1 SGHVS, CDR2 FQNEAQ. CDR3 length: 17 residues. The CDR3 nucleotides read TGCGCCAGCAGCTTAGTAGCGGGAGGCACAATCACAGATACGCAGTATTTA. Its translation: CASSLVAGGTITDTQYL.

This clonotype has at least ten counts. This chain links TRBV6-2 or TRBV6-3 with TRBJ2-1, with no clear D. Looked up from germline, CDR1 is MNHEY and CDR2 is SVGEGT. V dropped 5 bases and J dropped 9 bases, with 11 bases sitting between them. The CDR3 has 12 residues. The DNA of the CDR3 is TGTGCCAGCAGTCTCATCGAGGTTGAGCAGTTCTTC. Encoded protein: CASSLIEVEQFF.

The genes are TRBV24-1 and TRBJ2-5, with D perhaps assigned TRBD1 or TRBD2 (5 bases each). Trimming cost V 3 bases and J 3 bases, with 7 bases left between them. The CDR3 totals 13 residues. The V gene's germline CDR1 is KGHDR and CDR2 SFDVKD. DNA for the CDR3: TGTGCCACCAGTGATGGGACCAAAGAGACCCAGTACTTC. It translates to CATSDGTKETQYF.

This clonotype occurred many times. This sequence joins TRBV2 and TRBJ1-1; D is ambiguous. Germline CDR1 is SNHLY and CDR2 is FYNNEI. V lost 7 bases and J lost 5, with 8 bases in between. CDR3 length: 11 residues. DNA of the CDR3: TGTGCCAGCAAGGTACAGACTGAAGCTTTCTTT. This translates into CASKVQTEAFF.

This clonotype came up a few times. The chain carries TRBV5-1 and TRBJ2-3, with no clear D. CDR1 and CDR2 from the germline V gene are SGHRS and YFSETQ. V lost 8 bases and J 1 base, leaving 14 bases between the germline ends. The CDR3 consists of 14 residues. The CDR3 reads CASEDLQGTDTQYF. In DNA, the CDR3 is TGCGCCAGTGAAGACCTCCAAGGCACAGATACGCAGTATTTT.

This clonotype was counted a few times. V is TRBV19 and J is TRBJ1-3; D unresolved. From germline, CDR1 is LNHDA and CDR2 SQIVND (reference sequence). Trimming took 2 bases from V and 1 from J, leaving 9 bases between them. CDR3 length equals 15 residues. The CDR3 is CASSIKGLSGNTIYF. The CDR3 region has the DNA TGTGCCAGTAGTATAAAAGGGTTGTCTGGAAACACCATATATTTT.

A note on this clonotype: The junction does not match germline at one end; this may be a read error. This chain uses TRBV12-3 or TRBV12-4 with TRBJ2-1, with 12 bases fitting TRBD2. The length of the CDR3 is 17 residues. CDR3 amino acids: CASSHTKTSGSRNEQSF. The CDR3 nucleotides read TGTGCCAGCAGCCATACTAAGACTAGCGGGAGCAGAAATGAGCAGTCCTTC.

This clonotype was counted a few times. The CDR3 here is CASRGGSGSYEQYF. The CDR3 nucleotides read TGTGCCAGCCGAGGCGGTAGCGGGAGCTACGAGCAGTACTTC. The chain carries TRBV6-1 and TRBJ2-7; TRBD2 agrees at 9 bases. The CDR3 runs to 14 residues. Germline assignment: CDR1 MNHNS and CDR2 SASEGT. Unmatched junction bases numbered 8, after V lost 8 bases and J lost 3 bases.

The chain is built from TRBV14 and TRBJ2-1; D perhaps matches TRBD2 (7 bases). The J call may not be correct, given that the DNA end is closer to TRBJ2-5. The CDR3 extends over 16 amino acids. In germline, CDR1 is SGHDN, CDR2 FVKESK. CDR3 sequence reads: CASSRIGRGGGETQYF. In nucleotides, the CDR3 is TGTGCCAGCAGCCGAATCGGACGAGGGGGGGGAGAGACCCAGTACTTC.

There are many counts of this clonotype. This rearrangement joins TRBV2 to TRBJ2-7; TRBD2 matches 7 bases. Germline CDR1 and CDR2: SNHLY and FYNNEI. The CDR3 sequence is 12 residues long. Trimming took 7 bases from V and 3 from J; bases not matched to a gene: 3. The CDR3 DNA reads as TGTGCCAGCACAGGACTAGTCTACGAGCAGTACTTC. Translated, it gives CASTGLVYEQYF. The full variable domain, in which reference TRBV2 and TRBJ2-7 provide the parts outside the CDR3, is EPEVTQTPSHQVTQMGQEVILRCVPISNHLYFYWYRQILGQKVEFLVSFYNNEISEKSEIFDDQFSVERPDGSNFTLKIRSTKLEDSAMYFCASTGLVYEQYFGPGTRLTVT.

The V call is TRBV24-1, the J call TRBJ1-5; D gene ambiguous. Trimming removed 3 bases at V and 7 bases at J, with 12 bases between. Germline V gene sequence: CDR1 KGHDR, CDR2 SFDVKD. This CDR3 is built from 14 residues. The CDR3 nucleotides are TGTGCCACCAGTGATCTCAATCGTGCACAGCCCCAGCATTTT. It encodes CATSDLNRAQPQHF.

This clonotype was seen only a few times. The chain recombines TRBV13 with TRBJ1-5; 7 bases line up with TRBD1. After removal of 5 bases from V and 7 bases from J, the junction contained 8 bases not matched to a gene. The CDR3 is made up of 14 amino acids. Germline CDR1 is PRHDT and CDR2 is FYEKMQ (reference sequence). The DNA for the CDR3 is TGTGCCAGCAGCCTCAGGGGGTCCAAACAGCCCCAGCATTTT. Its protein is CASSLRGSKQPQHF.

This clonotype was recorded at least ten times. The V and J genes are TRBV29-1 and TRBJ2-1; 10 nucleotides agree with TRBD2. The germline CDR1 and CDR2 sequences are SQVTM and ANQGSEA. Losses at the gene ends were 7 bases for V and 2 bases for J; bases not matched to a gene: 11. The CDR3 runs to 16 residues. The CDR3: CSARTSGGGTYNEQFF. Written as DNA, the CDR3 is TGCAGCGCCCGGACTAGCGGAGGGGGGACCTACAATGAGCAGTTCTTC.

This clonotype was seen at least ten times. The rearrangement joins TRBV12-3 or TRBV12-4 to TRBJ1-1, with 9 bases aligning to TRBD1. The CDR3 runs 15 residues. The junction had 8 bases not matched to a gene; V was cut back by 5 bases and J by 4 bases. This CDR3 is CASSPGQGRGTEAFF. The CDR3 DNA follows: TGTGCCAGCAGTCCGGGACAGGGAAGAGGCACTGAAGCTTTCTTT.

In its sample, this clonotype was seen many times. The chain carries TRBV7-8 and TRBJ1-5; perhaps TRBD1 as D (5 bases). From germline, CDR1 is SGHVS and CDR2 FQNEAQ. The V end lost 5 bases, the J end lost 4 bases, and 15 bases lay between the germline ends. CDR3 size: 15 residues. CDR3 residues: CASSLRRTLNQPQHF. CDR3 sequence (DNA): TGTGCCAGCAGCCTAAGGCGGACACTAAATCAGCCCCAGCATTTT.

In this sample, this clonotype turned up many times. The rearrangement links TRBV18 to TRBJ1-1, with D unclear. The CDR3 is 11 amino acids. Germline V gene lookup returns CDR1 KGHSH and CDR2 LQKENI. The ends were cut back, 7 bases at V and 3 bases at J, with 6 bases in the middle. The CDR3 DNA follows: TGTGCCAGCTTTCGAGACACTGAAGCTTTCTTT. This translates into CASFRDTEAFF.

A note on this clonotype: A much larger clone is a single base away; this may be a read error. The gene calls are TRBV5-1 and TRBJ2-2, with D unclear. The germline V gene encodes CDR1 SGHRS and CDR2 YFSETQ. This CDR3 has 13 residues. The CDR3 nucleotides read TGCACCAGCAGCTTGGCCCACACCGGGGAGCTGTTTTTT. Residues: CTSSLAHTGELFF.

A note on this clonotype: This may come from a read error, since a much larger clone is one base off. The CDR3 is CATGVDEQYF. The CDR3 nucleotides are TGTGCCACAGGGGTCGACGAGCAGTACTTC. The genes are TRBV6-1 and TRBJ2-7; tentatively, D is TRBD1 (6 bases). The V and J ends lost 10 bases and 5 bases respectively, with 9 bases between them. Germline CDR1 reads MNHNS; CDR2 reads SASEGT. The CDR3 spans 10 residues.